The TCR beta chain described here comes from a study of blood T cell repertoires in COVID-19. The V gene end was trimmed by 8 bases and the J gene end by 8 bases; junction bases not matched to a gene: 10. The germline V gene has CDR1 MNHEY and CDR2 SMNVEV (reference sequence). The CDR3 is 14 residues long. This clone came up once. Methods used by the authors: Reference gene primer amplification in the assay estimated nucleated cell counts. Repertoires were generated with immunoSEQ multiplex PCR, while TCRdb's copy carries only in-frame clones and drops some. That table is the source of V, J and clone size, and D and trimming were worked out from the DNA. The sample consists of about 68,000 clones, 75% to 80% of them appearing once.

This chain uses TRBV27 with TRBJ1-4; 8 bases match TRBD1. This TCR derives from a woman in her sixties or seventies with acute or convalescent COVID-19. The sample taken for sequencing was peripheral blood. CDR3 residues: CASARTGLREKLFF. The CDR3 DNA sequence: TGTGCCAGCGCACGGACAGGGTTGAGAGAAAAACTGTTTTTT.